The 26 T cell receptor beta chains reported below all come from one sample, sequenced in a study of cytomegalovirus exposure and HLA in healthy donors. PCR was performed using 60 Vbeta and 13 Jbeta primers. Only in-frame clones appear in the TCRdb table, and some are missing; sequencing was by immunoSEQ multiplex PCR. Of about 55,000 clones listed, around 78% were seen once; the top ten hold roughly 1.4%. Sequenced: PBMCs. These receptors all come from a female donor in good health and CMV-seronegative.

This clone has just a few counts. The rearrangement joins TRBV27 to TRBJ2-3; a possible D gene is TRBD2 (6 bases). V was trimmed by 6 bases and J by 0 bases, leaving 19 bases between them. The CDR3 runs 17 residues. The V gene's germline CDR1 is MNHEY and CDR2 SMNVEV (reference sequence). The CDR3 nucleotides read TGTGCCAGCAGCAGACTAGGTCGTGGTGGAAGCACAGATACGCAGTATTTT. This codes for CASSRLGRGGSTDTQYF.

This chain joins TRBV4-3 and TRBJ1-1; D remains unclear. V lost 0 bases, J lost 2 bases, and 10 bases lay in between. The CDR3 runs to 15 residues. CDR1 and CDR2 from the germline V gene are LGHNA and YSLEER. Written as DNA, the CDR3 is TGCGCCAGCAGCCAAGATACCGACACTAACACTGAAGCTTTCTTT. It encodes CASSQDTDTNTEAFF.

The CDR3 loop reads CASSYPGTGGTGELFF. The CDR3 DNA reads as TGCGCCAGCAGCTACCCCGGGACAGGGGGCACCGGGGAGCTGTTTTTT. V and J are TRBV5-1 and TRBJ2-2, with 11 bases identical to TRBD1. The trim removed 3 bases at V and 4 bases at J, leaving 5 bases unmatched. Looked up from germline, CDR1 is SGHRS and CDR2 is YFSETQ. The CDR3 spans 16 residues.

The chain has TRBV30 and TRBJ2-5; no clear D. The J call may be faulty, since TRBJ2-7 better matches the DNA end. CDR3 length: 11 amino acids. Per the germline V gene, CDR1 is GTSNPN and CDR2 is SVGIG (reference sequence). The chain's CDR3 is CAWADLGEQYF. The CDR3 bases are TGTGCCTGGGCTGATTTGGGCGAGCAGTACTTC.

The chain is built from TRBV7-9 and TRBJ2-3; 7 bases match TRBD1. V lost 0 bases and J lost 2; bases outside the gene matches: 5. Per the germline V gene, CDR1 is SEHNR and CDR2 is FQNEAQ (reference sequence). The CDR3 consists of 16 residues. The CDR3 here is CASSLATTGSTDTQYF. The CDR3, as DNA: TGTGCCAGCAGCTTAGCGACGACAGGGTCCACAGATACGCAGTATTTT.

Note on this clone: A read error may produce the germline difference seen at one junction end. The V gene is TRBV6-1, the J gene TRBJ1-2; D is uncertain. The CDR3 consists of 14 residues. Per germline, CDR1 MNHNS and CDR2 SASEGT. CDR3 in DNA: TGTGCCAGCAGTGGAGGGAATCTGGGCTATGGCTGCACCTTC. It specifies CASSGGNLGYGCTF.

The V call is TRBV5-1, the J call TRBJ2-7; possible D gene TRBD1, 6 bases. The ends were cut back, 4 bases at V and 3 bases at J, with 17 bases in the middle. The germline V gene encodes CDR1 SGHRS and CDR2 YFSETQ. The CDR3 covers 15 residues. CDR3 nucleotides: TGCGCCAGCAGCCCCACGGACAGATCCTTCTACGAGCAGTACTTC. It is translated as CASSPTDRSFYEQYF.

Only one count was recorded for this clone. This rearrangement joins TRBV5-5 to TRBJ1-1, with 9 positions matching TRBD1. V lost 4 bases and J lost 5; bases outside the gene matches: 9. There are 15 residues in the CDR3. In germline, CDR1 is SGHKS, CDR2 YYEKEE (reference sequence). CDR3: CASSQTGGGRTEAFF. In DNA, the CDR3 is TGTGCCAGCAGCCAGACAGGGGGAGGAAGGACTGAAGCTTTCTTT.

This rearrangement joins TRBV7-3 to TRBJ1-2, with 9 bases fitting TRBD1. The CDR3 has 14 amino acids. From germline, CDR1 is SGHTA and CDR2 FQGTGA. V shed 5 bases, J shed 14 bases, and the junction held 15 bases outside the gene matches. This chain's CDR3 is CASSPSGQGRTITF. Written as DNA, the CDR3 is TGTGCCAGCAGCCCCTCGGGACAGGGACGAACTATTACCTTC.

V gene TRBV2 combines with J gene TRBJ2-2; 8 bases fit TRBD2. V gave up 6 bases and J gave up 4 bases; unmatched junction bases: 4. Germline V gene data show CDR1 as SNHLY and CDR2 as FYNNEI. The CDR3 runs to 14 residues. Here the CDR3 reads CASRTGGATGELFF. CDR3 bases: TGTGCCAGCAGAACCGGGGGGGCCACCGGGGAGCTGTTTTTT. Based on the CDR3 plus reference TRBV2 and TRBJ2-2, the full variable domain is EPEVTQTPSHQVTQMGQEVILRCVPISNHLYFYWYRQILGQKVEFLVSFYNNEISEKSEIFDDQFSVERPDGSNFTLKIRSTKLEDSAMYFCASRTGGATGELFFGEGSRLTVL.

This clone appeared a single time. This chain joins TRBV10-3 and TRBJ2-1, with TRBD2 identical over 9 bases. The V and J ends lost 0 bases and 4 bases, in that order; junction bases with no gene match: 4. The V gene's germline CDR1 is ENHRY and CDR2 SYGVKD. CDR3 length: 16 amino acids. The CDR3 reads CAISESSGGTYNEQFF. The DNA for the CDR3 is TGTGCCATCAGTGAGTCTAGCGGGGGAACTTACAATGAGCAGTTCTTC.

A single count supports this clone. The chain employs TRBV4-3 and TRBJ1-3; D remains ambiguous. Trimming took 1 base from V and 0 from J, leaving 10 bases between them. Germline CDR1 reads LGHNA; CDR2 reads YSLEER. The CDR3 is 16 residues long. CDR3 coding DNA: TGCGCCAGCAGCCAAGTTTACGGGAGCTCTGGAAACACCATATATTTT. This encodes CASSQVYGSSGNTIYF.

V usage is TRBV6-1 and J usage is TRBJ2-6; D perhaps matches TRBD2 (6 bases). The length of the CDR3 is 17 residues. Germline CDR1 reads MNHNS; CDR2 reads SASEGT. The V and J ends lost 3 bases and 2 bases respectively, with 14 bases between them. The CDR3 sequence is CASSETTGGAGANVLTF. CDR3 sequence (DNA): TGTGCCAGCAGTGAGACCACAGGAGGGGCTGGGGCCAACGTCCTGACTTTC.

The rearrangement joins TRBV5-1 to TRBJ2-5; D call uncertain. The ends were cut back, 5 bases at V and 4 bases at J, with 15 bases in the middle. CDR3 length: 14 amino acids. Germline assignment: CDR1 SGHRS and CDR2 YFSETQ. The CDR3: CASRLDSFVETQYF. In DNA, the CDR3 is TGCGCCAGCAGGCTTGACTCCTTTGTAGAGACCCAGTACTTC.

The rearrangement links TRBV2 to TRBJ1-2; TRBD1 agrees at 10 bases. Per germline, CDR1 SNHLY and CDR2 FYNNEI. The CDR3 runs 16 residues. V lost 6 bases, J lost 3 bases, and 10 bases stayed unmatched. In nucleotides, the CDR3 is TGTGCCAGCAGACAAACTGGGACAGGGGTCTACTATGGCTACACCTTC. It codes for CASRQTGTGVYYGYTF. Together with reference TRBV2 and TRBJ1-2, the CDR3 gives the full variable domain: EPEVTQTPSHQVTQMGQEVILRCVPISNHLYFYWYRQILGQKVEFLVSFYNNEISEKSEIFDDQFSVERPDGSNFTLKIRSTKLEDSAMYFCASRQTGTGVYYGYTFGSGTRLTVV.

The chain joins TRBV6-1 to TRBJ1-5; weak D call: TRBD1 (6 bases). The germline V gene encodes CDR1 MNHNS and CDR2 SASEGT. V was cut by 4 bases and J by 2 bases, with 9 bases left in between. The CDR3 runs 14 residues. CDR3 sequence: CASSVSGGNQPQHF. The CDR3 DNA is TGTGCCAGCAGTGTCTCAGGGGGCAATCAGCCCCAGCATTTT.

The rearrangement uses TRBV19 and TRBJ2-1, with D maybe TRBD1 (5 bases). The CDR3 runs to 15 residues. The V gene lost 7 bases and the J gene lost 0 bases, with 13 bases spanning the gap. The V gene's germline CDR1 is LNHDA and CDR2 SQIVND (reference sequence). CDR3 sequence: CASKSGPSSYNEQFF. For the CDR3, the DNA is TGTGCCAGTAAATCAGGGCCTAGCTCCTACAATGAGCAGTTCTTC. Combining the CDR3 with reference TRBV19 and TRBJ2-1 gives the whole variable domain DGGITQSPKYLFRKEGQNVTLSCEQNLNHDAMYWYRQDPGQGLRLIYYSQIVNDFQKGDIAEGYSVSREKKESFPLTVTSAQKNPTAFYLCASKSGPSSYNEQFFGPGTRLTVL.

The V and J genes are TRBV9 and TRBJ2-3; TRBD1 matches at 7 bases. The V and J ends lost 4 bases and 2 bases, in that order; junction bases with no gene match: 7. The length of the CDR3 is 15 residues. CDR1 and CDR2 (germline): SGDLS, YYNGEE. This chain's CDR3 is CASSFRQGNTDTQYF. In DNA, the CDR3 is TGTGCCAGCAGCTTTAGACAGGGCAACACAGATACGCAGTATTTT.

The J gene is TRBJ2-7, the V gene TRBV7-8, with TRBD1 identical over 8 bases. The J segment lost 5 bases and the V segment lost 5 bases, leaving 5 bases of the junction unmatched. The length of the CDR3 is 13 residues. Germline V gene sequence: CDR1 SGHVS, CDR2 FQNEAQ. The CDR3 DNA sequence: TGTGCCAGCAGCAGTGGACAGGGAGACGAGCAGTACTTC. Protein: CASSSGQGDEQYF.

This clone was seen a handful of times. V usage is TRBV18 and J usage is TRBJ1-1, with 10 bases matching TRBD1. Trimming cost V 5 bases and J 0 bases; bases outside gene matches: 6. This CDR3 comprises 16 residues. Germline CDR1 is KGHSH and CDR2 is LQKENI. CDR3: CASSSTGTGVNTEAFF. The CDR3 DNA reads TGTGCCAGCTCATCGACCGGGACAGGGGTGAACACTGAAGCTTTCTTT.

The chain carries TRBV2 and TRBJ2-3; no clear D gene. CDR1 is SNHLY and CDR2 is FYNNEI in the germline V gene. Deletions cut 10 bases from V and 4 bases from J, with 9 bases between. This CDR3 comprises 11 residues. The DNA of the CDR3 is TGTGCCATCTTTTCCTCAGATACGCAGTATTTT. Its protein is CAIFSSDTQYF.

CDR3 DNA sequence: TGTGCCAGCAGCTTTAAGAGGAGCACTGAAGCTTTCTTT. It codes for CASSFKRSTEAFF. The chain joins TRBV7-3 to TRBJ1-1; D gene ambiguous. The CDR3 extends over 13 amino acids. The ends were cut back, 3 bases at V and 4 bases at J, with 9 bases in the middle. CDR1 is SGHTA, CDR2 FQGTGA, per germline.

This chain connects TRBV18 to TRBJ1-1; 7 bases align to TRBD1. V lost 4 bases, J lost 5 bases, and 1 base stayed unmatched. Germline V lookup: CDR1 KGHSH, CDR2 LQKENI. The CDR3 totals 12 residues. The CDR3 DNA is TGTGCCAGCTCACAGACAGGGACTGAAGCTTTCTTT. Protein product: CASSQTGTEAFF.

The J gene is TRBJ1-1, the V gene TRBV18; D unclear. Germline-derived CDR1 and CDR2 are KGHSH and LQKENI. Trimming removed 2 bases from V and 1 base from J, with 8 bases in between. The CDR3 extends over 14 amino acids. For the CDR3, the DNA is TGTGCCAGCTCACCAGGCACCTCGAACACTGAAGCTTTCTTT. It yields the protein CASSPGTSNTEAFF. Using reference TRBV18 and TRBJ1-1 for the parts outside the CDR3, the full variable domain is NAGVMQNPRHLVRRRGQEARLRCSPMKGHSHVYWYRQLPEEGLKFMVYLQKENIIDESGMPKERFSAEFPKEGPSILRIQQVVRGDSAAYFCASSPGTSNTEAFFGQGTRLTVV.

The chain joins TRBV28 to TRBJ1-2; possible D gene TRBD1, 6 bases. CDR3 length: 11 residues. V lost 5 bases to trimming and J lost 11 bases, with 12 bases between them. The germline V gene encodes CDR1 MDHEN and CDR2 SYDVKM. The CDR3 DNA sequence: TGTGCCAGCAGTCGAATTACAGGGTACACCTTC. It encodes CASSRITGYTF.

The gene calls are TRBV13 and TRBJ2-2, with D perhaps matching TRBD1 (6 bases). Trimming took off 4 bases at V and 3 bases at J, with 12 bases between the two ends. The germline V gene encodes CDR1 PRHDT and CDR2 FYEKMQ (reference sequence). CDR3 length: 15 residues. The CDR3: CASSWGEGDTGELFF. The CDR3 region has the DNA TGTGCCAGCAGCTGGGGAGAGGGGGACACCGGGGAGCTGTTTTTT.